This T cell receptor beta chain was sequenced in a study of T cells after posttransplantation cyclophosphamide. Whole-study results and caveats: Tissue-infiltrating T cells from skin or gut overlapped little with blood T cells.

Libraries were prepared by immunoSEQ multiplex PCR; TCRdb keeps only in-frame clonotypes and omits some of them. The data hold 25,000 to 30,000 clones, with roughly 90% observed a single time. Remarks on this clone: Antigen: not known.

This TCR came from a man aged 50 to 59. The sequenced material came from PBMCs.

The CDR3 sequence: CASSRGTDQETQYF. DNA of the CDR3: TGTGCCAGCAGCCGGGGGACAGACCAAGAGACCCAGTACTTC. This chain joins TRBV11-2 and TRBJ2-5; D possibly corresponds to TRBD1 (7 bases). CDR1 is SGHAT and CDR2 is FQNNGV in the germline V gene. Trimming took off 5 bases at V and 0 bases at J, with 10 bases between the two ends. The CDR3 covers 14 residues.